These 24 T cell receptor beta chains share one sample of origin, sequenced in a study of T cells in Graves' hyperthyroidism and ophthalmopathy (dated by TCRdb to the late 2010s). Library construction relied on multiplex PCR. The sequencer listed for this sample is Illumina HiSeq 2000. Amplification of TCR beta CDR3 regions was carried out from RNA transcripts. The TCR CDR3 was subjected to a first round of RT-PCR using the HTBI primer set and the Qiagen OneStep RT-PCR kit. In-frame beta chains were kept once TCRdb had trimmed the public reads at Q25 with fastp and called clones with MiXCR. CDR3 protein sequences are deduplicated, and each keeps its most common genes and DNA. Within this sample are over 700,000 distinct CDR3 sequences, with roughly a third of them counted one time only. The leading ten clones occupy around 30% of the sample. Sequences were obtained from blood. These receptors were collected from a woman aged 40 to 50 with Graves' hyperthyroidism.

This clonotype has a count of ten or more. The chain recombines TRBV12-3 or TRBV12-4 with TRBJ2-5; weak D call: TRBD1 (6 bases). This CDR3 is built from 12 residues. V shed 6 bases and J shed 7 bases, with 12 bases lying between them. CDR3 sequence reads: CASRGATGTQYF. The CDR3 bases are TGTGCCAGCAGGGGGGCTACGGGGACCCAGTACTTC.

A few counts support this clonotype. The genes are TRBV13 and TRBJ2-7; possible D gene TRBD2, 6 bases. Germline CDR1 is PRHDT and CDR2 is FYEKMQ (reference sequence). This CDR3 has 16 residues. V shed 1 base and J shed 2 bases, with 15 bases lying between them. The CDR3 DNA sequence: TGTGCCAGCAGCTTAGAACTAGCAGGAGGGGCCTACGAGCAGTACTTC. Its translation is CASSLELAGGAYEQYF.

The chain is built from TRBV20-1 and TRBJ1-1; TRBD1 is a possible D gene (5 bases). The length of the CDR3 is 13 residues. Germline CDR1 DFQATT, CDR2 SNEGSKA (reference sequence). Trimming removed 4 bases from V and 3 bases from J, with 12 bases in between. The CDR3 DNA sequence: TGCAGTGCTAATAGGGGTTCGGACACTGAAGCTTTCTTT. Amino acids: CSANRGSDTEAFF.

This clonotype was seen only a few times. The V and J genes are TRBV7-2 and TRBJ1-2; weak D call: TRBD1 (5 bases). The V gene's germline CDR1 is SGHTA and CDR2 FQGNSA. V lost 0 bases and J 9 bases, leaving 14 bases between the germline ends. The CDR3 spans 14 residues. The CDR3 loop is CASSLAPGHGSYTF. The CDR3 region has the DNA TGTGCCAGCAGCTTAGCCCCAGGGCACGGGAGCTACACCTTC.

The table lists this clonotype with many counts. The chain links TRBV14 to TRBJ1-2, with D perhaps matching TRBD1 (6 bases). Germline-derived CDR1 and CDR2 are SGHDN and FVKESK. CDR3 length: 13 residues. The ends were cut back, 4 bases at V and 4 bases at J, with 10 bases in the middle. CDR3 residues: CASSPRTVYGYTF. Written as DNA, the CDR3 is TGTGCCAGCAGCCCCCGGACAGTCTATGGCTACACCTTC.

Only a few counts were recorded for this clonotype. The chain couples TRBV12-3 or TRBV12-4 to TRBJ2-5; 7 nucleotides align to TRBD1. The CDR3 is 15 amino acids. V shed 5 bases and J 2 bases; nucleotides not matched to a gene: 8. CDR3 residues: CASSPLGTAQETQYF. CDR3 sequence (DNA): TGTGCCAGCAGTCCCCTTGGGACAGCACAAGAGACCCAGTACTTC.

In DNA form, the CDR3 reads TGTGCCAGCAGCTCCGGACAGGGGGCAGCAGGCTACACCTTC. Translated: CASSSGQGAAGYTF. V is TRBV7-3 and J is TRBJ1-2; 11 bases agree with TRBD1. The V segment lost 4 bases and the J segment 8 bases; nucleotides outside the gene matches: 6. Germline values: CDR1 SGHTA, CDR2 FQGTGA. CDR3 length: 14 amino acids.

The table lists this clonotype with many counts. CDR3 DNA sequence: TGCAGCGCACACCGGGACACGAACACTGAAGCTTTCTTT. The encoded protein is CSAHRDTNTEAFF. The V call is TRBV29-1, the J call TRBJ1-1; tentatively, D is TRBD1 (6 bases). The CDR3 covers 13 residues. CDR1 and CDR2 from the germline V gene are SQVTM and ANQGSEA. Trimming shortened V by 7 bases and J by 1 base, and 13 bases separated the two germline ends.

This clonotype is a singleton in its sample. The CDR3 sequence is CASLTLGSEAFF. CDR3 DNA sequence: TGCGCCAGCCTAACCCTCGGCAGTGAAGCTTTCTTT. The V and J genes are TRBV10-2 and TRBJ1-1; D is unclear. The CDR3 loop spans 12 amino acids. Trimming pared 8 bases from V and 7 bases from J, leaving 14 bases between. The germline gives CDR1 WSHSY, CDR2 SAAADI.

This clonotype was recorded at least ten times. This rearrangement joins TRBV4-3 to TRBJ2-5; D gene ambiguous. The CDR3 spans 13 residues. Germline V gives CDR1 LGHNA, CDR2 YSLEER. Trimming pared 1 base from V and 5 bases from J, leaving 8 bases between. CDR3 sequence: CASSQGSLETQYF. CDR3 nucleotides: TGCGCCAGCAGCCAAGGTTCCCTGGAGACCCAGTACTTC.

CDR3 sequence: CASSFQGLGYTF. CDR3 nucleotides: TGTGCCAGCAGCTTCCAGGGATTAGGCTACACCTTC. The rearrangement links TRBV7-9 to TRBJ1-2; perhaps TRBD1 as D (5 bases). CDR1 and CDR2 (germline): SEHNR, FQNEAQ (reference sequence). V dropped 3 bases and J dropped 8 bases, with 10 bases sitting between them. The CDR3 has 12 amino acids.

The chain has TRBV14 and TRBJ2-2; 9 bases match TRBD2. J was trimmed by 7 bases and V by 1 base; bases with no gene match: 10. Per the germline V gene, CDR1 is SGHDN and CDR2 is FVKESK. This CDR3 is 17 amino acids long. CDR3 residues: CASSQGGSGRRSGELFF. CDR3 coding DNA: TGTGCCAGCAGCCAAGGAGGTAGCGGGAGAAGGAGCGGGGAGCTGTTTTTT.

This chain connects TRBV7-9 to TRBJ2-7; 10 bases are a match to TRBD2. The V and J ends lost 5 bases and 6 bases, in that order; junction bases with no gene match: 16. Germline CDR1 reads SEHNR; CDR2 reads FQNEAQ (reference sequence). The CDR3 sequence is 17 residues long. The CDR3 nucleotides read TGTGCCAGCAGCCAGGCCGAGCGGGAGGGCCAGGCCCTCGAGCAGTACTTC. Translated: CASSQAEREGQALEQYF.

Comments on this clonotype: A much larger clone lies one base from this, so it may be a read error. No conserved phenylalanine or tryptophan ends this CDR3, so it is likely a read error. The chain couples TRBV5-1 to TRBJ1-2; 8 bases fit TRBD1. Germline CDR1 is SGHRS and CDR2 is YFSETQ. CDR3 length equals 15 residues. In nucleotides, the CDR3 is TGTGCCAGCAGCTTGGAAGGACAGGGCGACTATGGCTACACCGTC. Amino acid sequence: CASSLEGQGDYGYTV.

This clonotype came up a few times. The chain uses TRBV25-1 and TRBJ2-7, with 9 nucleotides matching TRBD2. V trimming: 5 bases; J trimming: 4 bases; junction bases outside the gene matches: 9. The CDR3 length is 15 residues. Per germline, CDR1 MGHDK and CDR2 SYGVNS. CDR3 sequence (DNA): TGTGCCAGCAGTTTAGGCGGGAGGGCCGGTTACGAGCAGTACTTC. Protein sequence: CASSLGGRAGYEQYF.

The table lists this clonotype with a few counts. This chain joins TRBV19 and TRBJ1-3; D call uncertain. The V gene's germline CDR1 is LNHDA and CDR2 SQIVND (reference sequence). V lost 5 bases and J lost 2, with 13 bases in between. The CDR3 spans 15 residues. CDR3 sequence: CASSATRRTGNTIYF. The CDR3, as DNA: TGTGCCAGTAGTGCGACAAGACGGACTGGAAACACCATATATTTT.

The chain couples TRBV29-1 to TRBJ1-1; D is ambiguous. Germline lookup yields CDR1 SQVTM and CDR2 ANQGSEA. V lost 3 bases to trimming and J lost 0 bases, with 8 bases between them. The CDR3 length is 13 residues. This CDR3 is CSVDLGVNTEAFF. In nucleotides, the CDR3 is TGCAGCGTTGACCTAGGAGTGAACACTGAAGCTTTCTTT.

This chain links TRBV20-1 with TRBJ2-7; TRBD2 matches at 10 bases. V lost 3 bases and J lost 2; bases outside the gene matches: 4. The CDR3 covers 14 residues. Germline V lookup: CDR1 DFQATT, CDR2 SNEGSKA (reference sequence). The CDR3 DNA follows: TGCAGTGCTAGGGGGACTAGCGCGACCTACGAGCAGTACTTC. It codes for CSARGTSATYEQYF.

J is TRBJ1-2 and V is TRBV6-6; 7 nucleotides align to TRBD1. CDR3 length equals 15 residues. V lost 2 bases, J lost 5 bases, and 8 bases stayed unmatched. Germline V lookup: CDR1 MNHNY, CDR2 SVGAGI (reference sequence). The CDR3 nucleotides read TGTGCCAGCAGTTACGATGGACAGGTTGGATATGGCTACACCTTC. Translated, it gives CASSYDGQVGYGYTF.

This clonotype was observed many times. The genes are TRBV12-3 or TRBV12-4 and TRBJ1-5; maybe TRBD1 (5 bases). The CDR3 is 12 amino acids. V was trimmed by 7 bases and J by 5 bases, leaving 9 bases between them. The DNA of the CDR3 is TGTGCCAGCACCACAGGCGATCAGCCCCAGCATTTT. Protein product: CASTTGDQPQHF.

The V gene is TRBV6-5, the J gene TRBJ2-7; possible D gene TRBD1, 5 bases. The length of the CDR3 is 14 residues. V lost 2 bases to trimming and J lost 7 bases, with 15 bases between them. Germline V gives CDR1 MNHEY, CDR2 SVGAGI. DNA of the CDR3: TGTGCCAGCAGTTACGTGAGGACAAGGGGAGAGCAGTACTTC. This translates into CASSYVRTRGEQYF.

The chain links TRBV12-5 to TRBJ1-5; D gene ambiguous. In germline, CDR1 is LGHNT, CDR2 FRNRAP. The germline V and J ends were trimmed by 4 bases and 0 bases, with 10 bases remaining between them. The CDR3 is 15 amino acids. The CDR3: CASGSAEYSNQPQHF. CDR3 in DNA: TGTGCTAGTGGTTCGGCAGAATATAGCAATCAGCCCCAGCATTTT.

This clonotype has ten or more counts. The chain recombines TRBV7-2 with TRBJ1-1; D may be TRBD1 (6 bases). Trimming removed 5 bases from V and 4 bases from J, with 14 bases in between. The CDR3 is 14 residues long. Germline-derived CDR1 and CDR2 are SGHTA and FQGNSA. This CDR3 reads CASSARPDSTEAFF. CDR3 bases: TGTGCCAGCAGCGCGCGACCGGACAGCACTGAAGCTTTCTTT.

About this clonotype itself: Possible read error: a much larger clone is one base away. This chain joins TRBV15 and TRBJ2-5; 10 bases line up with TRBD2. CDR1 LNHNV and CDR2 YYDKDF come from the germline V gene (reference sequence). CDR3 length: 16 residues. V shed 7 bases, J shed 5 bases, and the junction held 13 bases outside the gene matches. In DNA, the CDR3 is TGTGCCACCAACAGCAGAAGCGGGGGGGCACCGGAGACCCAGTACTTC. Protein: CATNSRSGGAPETQYF. The whole variable domain, filled in from reference TRBV15 and TRBJ2-5, reads DAMVIQNPRYQVTQFGKPVTLSCSQTLNHNVMYWYQQKSSQAPKLLFHYYDKDFNNEADTPDNFQSRRPNTSFCFLDIRSPGLGDTAMYLCATNSRSGGAPETQYFGPGTRLLVL.